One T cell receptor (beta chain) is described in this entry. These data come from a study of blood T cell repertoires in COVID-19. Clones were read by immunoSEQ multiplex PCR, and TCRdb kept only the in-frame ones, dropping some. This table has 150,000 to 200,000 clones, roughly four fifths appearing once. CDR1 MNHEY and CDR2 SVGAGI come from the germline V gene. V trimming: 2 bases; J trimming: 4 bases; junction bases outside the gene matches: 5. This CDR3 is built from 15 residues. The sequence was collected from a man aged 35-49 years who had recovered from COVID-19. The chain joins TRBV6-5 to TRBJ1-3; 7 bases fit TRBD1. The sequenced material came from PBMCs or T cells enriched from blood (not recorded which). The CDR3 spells CASSYAAGGGNTIYF. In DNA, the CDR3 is TGTGCCAGCAGTTACGCGGCAGGGGGGGGAAACACCATATATTTT.